This record looks at one TCR beta chain sequence and its context. Its matching antigen is unknown. CDR3 length equals 17 residues. Trimming removed 3 bases from V and 9 bases from J, with 22 bases in between. Germline CDR1 reads SGDLS; CDR2 reads YYNGEE. This sample was included in a study of T cell responses to AZD1222 COVID-19 vaccine. Assay used: immunoSEQ multiplex PCR; TCRdb lists only in-frame clones, some missing. This sample has some 140,000 clones, with roughly 80% found just once. Notes on the study in general: Rises in breadth and depth of Spike-specific TCRs came after two AZD1222 doses.

The gene calls are TRBV9 and TRBJ1-6; weak D call: TRBD1 (5 bases). This TCR was sampled from an adult in good health. The specimen comprised peripheral blood, sampled on day 0 of AZD1222 vaccination. CDR3 amino acids: CASSGGGGALRSSPLHF. In nucleotides, the CDR3 is TGTGCCAGCAGCGGGGGTGGAGGGGCGTTGAGGTCTTCACCCCTCCACTTT.